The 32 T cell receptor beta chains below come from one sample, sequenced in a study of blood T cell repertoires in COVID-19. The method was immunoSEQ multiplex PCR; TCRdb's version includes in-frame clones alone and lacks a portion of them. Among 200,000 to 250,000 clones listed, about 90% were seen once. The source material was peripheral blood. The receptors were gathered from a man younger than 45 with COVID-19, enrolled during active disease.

The CDR3 DNA sequence: TGCGCCAGCAGCTTGCGGCGCGGTTCAGGGCATGAGCAGTTCTTC. Translated, it gives CASSLRRGSGHEQFF. This chain connects TRBV5-1 to TRBJ2-1, with D possibly TRBD1 on 5 matching bases. The germline V gene has CDR1 SGHRS and CDR2 YFSETQ. CDR3 length: 15 amino acids. With 1 base removed from V and 8 bases from J, the gap between germline ends came to 16 bases.

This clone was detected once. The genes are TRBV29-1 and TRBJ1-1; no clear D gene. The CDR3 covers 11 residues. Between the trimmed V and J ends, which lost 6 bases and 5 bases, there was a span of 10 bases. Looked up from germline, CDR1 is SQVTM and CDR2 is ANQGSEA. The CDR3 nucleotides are TGCAGCGTCAAGAGACAAACTGAAGCTTTCTTT. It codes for CSVKRQTEAFF.

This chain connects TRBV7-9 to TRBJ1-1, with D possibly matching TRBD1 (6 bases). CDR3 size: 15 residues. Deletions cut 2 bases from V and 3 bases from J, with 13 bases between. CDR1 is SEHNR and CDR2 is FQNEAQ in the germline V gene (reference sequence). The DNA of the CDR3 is TGTGCCAGCAGCTTAAACCTGGACAGCCACACTGAAGCTTTCTTT. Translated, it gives CASSLNLDSHTEAFF.

Written as DNA, the CDR3 is TGCGCCAGCAGCCTCGGACTAGCGGGGGGTCCAGATACGCAGTATTTT. Translating it yields CASSLGLAGGPDTQYF. This chain links TRBV4-1 with TRBJ2-3, with TRBD2 matching over 14 bases. V lost 4 bases to trimming and J lost 4 bases; unmatched junction nucleotides: 4. The CDR3 extends over 16 amino acids. In germline, CDR1 is MGHRA, CDR2 YSYEKL.

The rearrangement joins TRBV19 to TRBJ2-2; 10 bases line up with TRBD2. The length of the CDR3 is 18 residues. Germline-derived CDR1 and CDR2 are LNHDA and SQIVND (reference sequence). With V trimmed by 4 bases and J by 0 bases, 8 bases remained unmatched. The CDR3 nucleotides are TGTGCCAGTAGTAACCATCGTAGCGGGGGGACGAACACCGGGGAGCTGTTTTTT. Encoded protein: CASSNHRSGGTNTGELFF. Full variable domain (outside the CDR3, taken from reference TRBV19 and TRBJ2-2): DGGITQSPKYLFRKEGQNVTLSCEQNLNHDAMYWYRQDPGQGLRLIYYSQIVNDFQKGDIAEGYSVSREKKESFPLTVTSAQKNPTAFYLCASSNHRSGGTNTGELFFGEGSRLTVL.

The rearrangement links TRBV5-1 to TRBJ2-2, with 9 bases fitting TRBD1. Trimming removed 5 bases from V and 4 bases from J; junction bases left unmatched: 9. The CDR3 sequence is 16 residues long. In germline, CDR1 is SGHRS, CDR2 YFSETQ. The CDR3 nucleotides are TGCGCCAGCAGTATGCCCGGGACAGGGTTCACCGGGGAGCTGTTTTTT. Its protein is CASSMPGTGFTGELFF.

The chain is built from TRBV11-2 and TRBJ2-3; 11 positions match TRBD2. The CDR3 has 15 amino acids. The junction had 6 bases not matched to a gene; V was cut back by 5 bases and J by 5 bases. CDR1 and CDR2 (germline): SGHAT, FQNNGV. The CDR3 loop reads CASSPLAGGRDTQYF. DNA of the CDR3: TGTGCCAGCAGCCCGCTAGCGGGGGGAAGAGATACGCAGTATTTT.

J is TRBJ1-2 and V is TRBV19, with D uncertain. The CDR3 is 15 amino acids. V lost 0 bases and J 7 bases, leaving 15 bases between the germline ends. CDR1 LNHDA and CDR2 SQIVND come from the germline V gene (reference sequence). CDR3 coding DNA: TGTGCCAGTAGTATAGATATCGACCCGGGTTCTGGCTACACCTTC. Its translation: CASSIDIDPGSGYTF.

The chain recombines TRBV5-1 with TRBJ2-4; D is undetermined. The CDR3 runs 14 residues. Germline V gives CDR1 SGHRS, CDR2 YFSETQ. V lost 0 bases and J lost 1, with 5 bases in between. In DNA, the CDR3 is TGCGCCAGCAGCTTGGGAACTGCCAAAAACATTCAGTACTTC. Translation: CASSLGTAKNIQYF. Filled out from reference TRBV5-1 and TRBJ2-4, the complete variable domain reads KAGVTQTPRYLIKTRGQQVTLSCSPISGHRSVSWYQQTPGQGLQFLFEYFSETQRNKGNFPGRFSGRQFSNSRSEMNVSTLELGDSALYLCASSLGTAKNIQYFGAGTRLSVL.

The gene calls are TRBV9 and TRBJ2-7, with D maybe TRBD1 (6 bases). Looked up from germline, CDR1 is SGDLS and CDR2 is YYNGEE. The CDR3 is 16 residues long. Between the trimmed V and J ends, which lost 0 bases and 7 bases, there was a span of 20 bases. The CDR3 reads CASSVGDRTLTGEQYF. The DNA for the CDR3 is TGTGCCAGCAGCGTAGGAGACAGGACCCTAACAGGGGAGCAGTACTTC. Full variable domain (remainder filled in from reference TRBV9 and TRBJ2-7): DSGVTQTPKHLITATGQRVTLRCSPRSGDLSVYWYQQSLDQGLQFLIQYYNGEERAKGNILERFSAQQFPDLHSELNLSSLELGDSALYFCASSVGDRTLTGEQYFGPGTRLTVT.

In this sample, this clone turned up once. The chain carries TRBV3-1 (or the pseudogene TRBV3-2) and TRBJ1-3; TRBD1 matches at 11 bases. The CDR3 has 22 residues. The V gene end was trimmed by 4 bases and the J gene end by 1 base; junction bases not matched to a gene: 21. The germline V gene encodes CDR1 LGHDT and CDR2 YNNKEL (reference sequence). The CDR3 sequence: CASSPDRTGGFNLGSSGNTIYF. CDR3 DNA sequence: TGTGCCAGCAGCCCCGATAGGACAGGGGGCTTTAATTTGGGATCTTCTGGAAACACCATATATTTT.

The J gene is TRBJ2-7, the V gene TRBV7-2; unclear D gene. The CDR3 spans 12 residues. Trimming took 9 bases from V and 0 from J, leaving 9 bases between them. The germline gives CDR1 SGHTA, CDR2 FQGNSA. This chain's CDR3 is CASLKSSYEQYF. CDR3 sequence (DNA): TGTGCCAGTCTTAAATCCTCCTACGAGCAGTACTTC.

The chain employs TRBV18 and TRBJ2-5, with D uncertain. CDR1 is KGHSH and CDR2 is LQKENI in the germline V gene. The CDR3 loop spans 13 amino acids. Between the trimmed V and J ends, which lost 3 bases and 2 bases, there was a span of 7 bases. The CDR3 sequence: CASSPGEQETQYF. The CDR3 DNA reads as TGTGCCAGCTCACCGGGCGAACAAGAGACCCAGTACTTC.

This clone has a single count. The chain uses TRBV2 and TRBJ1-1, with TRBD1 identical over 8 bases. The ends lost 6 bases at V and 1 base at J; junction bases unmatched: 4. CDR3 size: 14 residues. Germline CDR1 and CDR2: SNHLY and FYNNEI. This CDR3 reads CASSGDRRNTEAFF. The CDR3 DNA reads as TGTGCCAGCAGCGGGGACAGGAGGAACACTGAAGCTTTCTTT.

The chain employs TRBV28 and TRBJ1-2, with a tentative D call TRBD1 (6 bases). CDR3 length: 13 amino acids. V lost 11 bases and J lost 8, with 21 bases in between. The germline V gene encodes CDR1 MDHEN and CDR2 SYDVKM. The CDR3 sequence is CAGGGGELYGYTF. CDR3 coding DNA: TGTGCCGGGGGAGGGGGAGAGTTGTACGGCTACACCTTC.

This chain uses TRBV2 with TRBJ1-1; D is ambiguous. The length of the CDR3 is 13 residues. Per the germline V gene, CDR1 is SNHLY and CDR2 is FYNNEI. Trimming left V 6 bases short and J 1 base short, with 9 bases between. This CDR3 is CASSLTWNTEAFF. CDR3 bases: TGTGCCAGCAGCCTAACGTGGAACACTGAAGCTTTCTTT.

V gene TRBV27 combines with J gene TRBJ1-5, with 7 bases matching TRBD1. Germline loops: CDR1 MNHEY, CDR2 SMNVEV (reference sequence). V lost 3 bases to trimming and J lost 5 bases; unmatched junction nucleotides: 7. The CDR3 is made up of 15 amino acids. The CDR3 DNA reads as TGTGCCAGCAGTTTCATCGGGACAGAAGATCAGCCCCAGCATTTT. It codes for CASSFIGTEDQPQHF.

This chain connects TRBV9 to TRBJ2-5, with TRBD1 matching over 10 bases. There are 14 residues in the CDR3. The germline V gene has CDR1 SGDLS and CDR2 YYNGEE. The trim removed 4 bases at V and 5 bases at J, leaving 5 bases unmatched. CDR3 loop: CASSIRTGGETQYF. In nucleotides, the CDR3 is TGTGCCAGCAGCATTCGGACAGGGGGGGAGACCCAGTACTTC. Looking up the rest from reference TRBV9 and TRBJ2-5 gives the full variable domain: DSGVTQTPKHLITATGQRVTLRCSPRSGDLSVYWYQQSLDQGLQFLIQYYNGEERAKGNILERFSAQQFPDLHSELNLSSLELGDSALYFCASSIRTGGETQYFGPGTRLLVL.

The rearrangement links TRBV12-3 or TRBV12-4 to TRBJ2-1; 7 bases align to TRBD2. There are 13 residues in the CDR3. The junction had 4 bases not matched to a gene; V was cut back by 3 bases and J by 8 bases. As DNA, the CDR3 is TGTGCCAGCAGTTTCGGAGGGAGGGATGAGCAGTTCTTC. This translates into CASSFGGRDEQFF.

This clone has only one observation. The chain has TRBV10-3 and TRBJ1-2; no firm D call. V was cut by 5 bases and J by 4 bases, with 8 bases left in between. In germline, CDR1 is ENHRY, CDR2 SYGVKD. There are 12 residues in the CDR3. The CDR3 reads CAISTQSYGYTF. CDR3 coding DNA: TGTGCCATCAGTACACAGAGCTATGGCTACACCTTC.

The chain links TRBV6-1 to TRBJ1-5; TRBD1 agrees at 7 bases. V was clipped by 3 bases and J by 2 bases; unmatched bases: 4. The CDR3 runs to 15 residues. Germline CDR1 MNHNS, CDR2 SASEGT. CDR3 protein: CASSDGTDGNQPQHF. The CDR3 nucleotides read TGTGCCAGCAGTGATGGGACAGATGGCAATCAGCCCCAGCATTTT.

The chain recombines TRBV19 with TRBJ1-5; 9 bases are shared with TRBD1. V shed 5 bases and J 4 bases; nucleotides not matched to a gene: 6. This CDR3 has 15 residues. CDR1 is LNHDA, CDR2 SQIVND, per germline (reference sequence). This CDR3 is CASSQRDRVNQPQHF. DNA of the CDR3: TGTGCCAGTAGTCAAAGGGACAGGGTTAATCAGCCCCAGCATTTT. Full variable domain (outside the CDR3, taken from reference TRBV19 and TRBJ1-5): DGGITQSPKYLFRKEGQNVTLSCEQNLNHDAMYWYRQDPGQGLRLIYYSQIVNDFQKGDIAEGYSVSREKKESFPLTVTSAQKNPTAFYLCASSQRDRVNQPQHFGDGTRLSIL.

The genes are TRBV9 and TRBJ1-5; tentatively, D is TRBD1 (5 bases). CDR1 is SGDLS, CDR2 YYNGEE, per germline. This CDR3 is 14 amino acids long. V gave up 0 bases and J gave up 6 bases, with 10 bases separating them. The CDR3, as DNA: TGTGCCAGCAGCGTAGGAGTAGGGGCTCAGCCCCAGCATTTT. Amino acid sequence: CASSVGVGAQPQHF.

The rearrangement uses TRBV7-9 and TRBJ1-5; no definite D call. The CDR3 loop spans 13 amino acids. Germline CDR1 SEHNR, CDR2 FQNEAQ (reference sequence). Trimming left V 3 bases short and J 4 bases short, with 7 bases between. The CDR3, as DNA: TGTGCCAGCAGCTTTCTCGGGAATCAGCCCCAGCATTTT. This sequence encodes CASSFLGNQPQHF.

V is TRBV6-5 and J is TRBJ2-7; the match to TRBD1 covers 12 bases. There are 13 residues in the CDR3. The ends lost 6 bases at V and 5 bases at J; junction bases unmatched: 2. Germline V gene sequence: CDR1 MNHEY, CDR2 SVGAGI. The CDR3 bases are TGTGCCAGCAGGGGGACAGGGGGCCACGAGCAGTACTTC. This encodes CASRGTGGHEQYF.

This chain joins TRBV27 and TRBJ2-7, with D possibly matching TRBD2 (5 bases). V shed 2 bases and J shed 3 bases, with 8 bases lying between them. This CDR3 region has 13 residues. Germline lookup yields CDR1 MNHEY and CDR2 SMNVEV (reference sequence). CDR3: CASSLKGSYEQYF. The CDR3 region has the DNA TGTGCCAGCAGTTTAAAAGGGAGCTACGAGCAGTACTTC.

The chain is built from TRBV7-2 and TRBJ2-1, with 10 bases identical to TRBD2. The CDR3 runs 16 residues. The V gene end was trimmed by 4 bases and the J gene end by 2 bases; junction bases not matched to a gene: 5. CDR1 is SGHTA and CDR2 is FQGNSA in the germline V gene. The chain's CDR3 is CASSSTSGVAYNEQFF. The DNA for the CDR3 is TGTGCCAGCAGCTCAACTAGCGGGGTTGCCTACAATGAGCAGTTCTTC.

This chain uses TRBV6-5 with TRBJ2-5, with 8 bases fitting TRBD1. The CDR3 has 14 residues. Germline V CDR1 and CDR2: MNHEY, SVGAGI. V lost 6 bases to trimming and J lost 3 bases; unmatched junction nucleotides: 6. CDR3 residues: CASSDRGTKETQYF. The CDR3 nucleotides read TGTGCCAGCAGCGACAGGGGCACGAAAGAGACCCAGTACTTC.

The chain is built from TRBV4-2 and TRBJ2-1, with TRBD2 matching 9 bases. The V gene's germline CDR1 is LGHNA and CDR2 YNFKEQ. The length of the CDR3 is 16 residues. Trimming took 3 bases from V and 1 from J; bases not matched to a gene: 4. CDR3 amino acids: CASSQEAGGSYNEQFF. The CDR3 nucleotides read TGTGCCAGCAGCCAGGAAGCGGGGGGTTCCTACAATGAGCAGTTCTTC.

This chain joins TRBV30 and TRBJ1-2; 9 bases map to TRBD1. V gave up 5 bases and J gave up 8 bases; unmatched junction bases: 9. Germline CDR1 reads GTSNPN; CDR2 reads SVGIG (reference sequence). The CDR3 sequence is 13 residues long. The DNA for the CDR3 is TGTGCCTGGGCCGGGACAGGGTACGGGGGCTACACCTTC. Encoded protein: CAWAGTGYGGYTF.

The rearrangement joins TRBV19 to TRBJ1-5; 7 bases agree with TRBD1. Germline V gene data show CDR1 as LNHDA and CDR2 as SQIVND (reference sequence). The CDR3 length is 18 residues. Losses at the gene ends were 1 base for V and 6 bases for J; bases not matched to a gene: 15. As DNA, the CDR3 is TGTGCCAGTAGTATAGGATTGCGAGGTCAGGGGGTAGGTCAGCCCCAGCATTTT. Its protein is CASSIGLRGQGVGQPQHF. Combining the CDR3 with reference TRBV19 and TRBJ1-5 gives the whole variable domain DGGITQSPKYLFRKEGQNVTLSCEQNLNHDAMYWYRQDPGQGLRLIYYSQIVNDFQKGDIAEGYSVSREKKESFPLTVTSAQKNPTAFYLCASSIGLRGQGVGQPQHFGDGTRLSIL.

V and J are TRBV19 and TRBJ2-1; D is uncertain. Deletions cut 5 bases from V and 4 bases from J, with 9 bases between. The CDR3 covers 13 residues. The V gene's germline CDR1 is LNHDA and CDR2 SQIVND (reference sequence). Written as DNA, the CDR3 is TGTGCCAGTAGTCTCCGGGTTTACAATGAGCAGTTCTTC. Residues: CASSLRVYNEQFF.